This TCR beta chain was observed in a study of T cell responses to AZD1222 COVID-19 vaccine. Sequencing used immunoSEQ multiplex PCR; TCRdb keeps in-frame clones, though not all of them. The sample holds around 80,000 clones, 70% to 90% seen once. The germline CDR1 and CDR2 sequences are SGHVS and FNYEAQ. The CDR3 sequence is 18 residues long. V trimming: 0 bases; J trimming: 2 bases; junction bases outside the gene matches: 6. The sequence came from an adult who received the AZD1222 COVID-19 vaccine. This chain connects TRBV7-6 to TRBJ2-2, with 10 bases fitting TRBD1. The sequenced sample was peripheral blood, obtained 28 days after the second AZD1222 dose. CDR3 nucleotides: TGTGCCAGCAGCTTAGCCGCGACAGGGGGCCCCAACACCGGGGAGCTGTTTTTT. Its protein product is CASSLAATGGPNTGELFF. Full variable domain (rest looked up from reference TRBV7-6 and TRBJ2-2): GAGVSQSPRYKVTKRGQDVALRCDPISGHVSLYWYRQALGQGPEFLTYFNYEAQQDKSGLPNDRFSAERPEGSISTLTIQRTEQRDSAMYRCASSLAATGGPNTGELFFGEGSRLTVL.